This TCR beta chain originates from a study of blood T cell repertoires in COVID-19. The overall study: The samples span acute and convalescent COVID-19 from the United States, Italy and Spain. Sample material is recorded as cDNA or gDNA derived from T cells, B-cell-depleted T cells, or PBMCs.

Original processing notes: Amplification with reference gene primers provided the estimates of nucleated cell counts. This table comes from immunoSEQ multiplex PCR, and its TCRdb copy is limited to in-frame clones, with some not included. Clonal size and the V and J genes are those of that table, whereas D and trimming came from the DNA. The sample holds some 340,000 clones; 85% to 95% are singletons and the top ten take approximately 4.1%. Germline V gene sequence: CDR1 SEHNR, CDR2 FQNEAQ (reference sequence). Trimming left V 5 bases short and J 4 bases short, with 15 bases between. CDR3 length: 15 amino acids. This clone was recorded once.

This TCR derives from a young woman who had been exposed to COVID-19. V usage is TRBV7-9 and J usage is TRBJ1-3, with D possibly matching TRBD1 (5 bases). The material sequenced was PBMCs or T cells enriched from blood (not recorded which). The CDR3 sequence: CASSPLGGAGNTIYF. CDR3 nucleotides: TGTGCCAGCAGCCCTCTGGGCGGGGCCGGAAACACCATATATTTT.